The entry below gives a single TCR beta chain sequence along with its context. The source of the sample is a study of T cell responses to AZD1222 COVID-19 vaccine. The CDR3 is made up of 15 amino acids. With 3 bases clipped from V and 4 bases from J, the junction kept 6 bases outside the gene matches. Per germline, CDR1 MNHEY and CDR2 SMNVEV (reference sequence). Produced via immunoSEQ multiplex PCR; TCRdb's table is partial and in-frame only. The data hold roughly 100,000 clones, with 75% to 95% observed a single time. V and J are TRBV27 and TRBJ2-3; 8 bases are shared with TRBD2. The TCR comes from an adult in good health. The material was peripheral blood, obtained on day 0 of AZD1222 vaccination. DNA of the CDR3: TGTGCCAGCAGTTTCTGGCGGGAGGAGGCAGATACGCAGTATTTT. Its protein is CASSFWREEADTQYF.